A single sample is the source of the 19 T cell receptor beta chains below, sequenced in a study of cytomegalovirus exposure and HLA in healthy donors (dated by TCRdb to about 2017). Library preparation was by the immunoSEQ multiplex PCR assay. The multiplex PCR relied on a mix of 60 forward primers for TCR Vbeta segments and 13 reverse primers for TCR Jbeta segments. In its TCRdb copy, this immuneACCESS table keeps in-frame sequences only and misses some clones. Where compared with another copy, unresolved V genes explain less than half of these, and the others have no known cause. The table for this sample lists roughly 110,000 clones. In total, the top ten clones hold more than 3% of the sample. Sequenced input: PBMCs. Receptor source: a man aged 30-40 years in good health and CMV-seronegative.

The chain uses TRBV4-1 and TRBJ1-1, with TRBD1 identical over 9 bases. Germline assignment: CDR1 MGHRA and CDR2 YSYEKL. Trimming removed 3 bases from V and 6 bases from J; junction bases left unmatched: 2. The CDR3 extends over 13 amino acids. In DNA, the CDR3 is TGCGCCAGCAGCCATGGGACAGGGTCTGAAGCTTTCTTT. Translation gives CASSHGTGSEAFF.

This rearrangement joins TRBV7-2 to TRBJ2-1; D perhaps matches TRBD2 (6 bases). From germline, CDR1 is SGHTA and CDR2 FQGNSA. This CDR3 has 14 amino acids. V dropped 2 bases and J dropped 7 bases, with 12 bases sitting between them. CDR3 bases: TGTGCCAGCAGCTTACGGAGGGAACAGAATGAGCAGTTCTTC. Translation: CASSLRREQNEQFF.

CDR3 bases: TGTGCCAGCAGTTTACTAGCGGGGGGGATAGATACGCAGTATTTT. It translates to CASSLLAGGIDTQYF. The chain joins TRBV28 to TRBJ2-3; 12 bases fit TRBD2. V lost 2 bases and J lost 5; bases outside the gene matches: 2. The CDR3 is made up of 15 amino acids. In germline, CDR1 is MDHEN, CDR2 SYDVKM. The variable domain in full, with the rest retrieved from reference TRBV28 and TRBJ2-3, is DVKVTQSSRYLVKRTGEKVFLECVQDMDHENMFWYRQDPGLGLRLIYFSYDVKMKEKGDIPEGYSVSREKKERFSLILESASTNQTSMYLCASSLLAGGIDTQYFGPGTRLTVL.

The rearrangement uses TRBV10-1 and TRBJ2-5, with 11 bases matching TRBD1. After removal of 4 bases from V and 5 bases from J, the junction contained 9 bases not matched to a gene. This CDR3 region has 16 residues. The germline V gene encodes CDR1 WNHNN and CDR2 SYGVQD (reference sequence). This chain's CDR3 is CASSGAPDRGLETQYF. CDR3 sequence (DNA): TGCGCCAGCAGTGGCGCCCCGGACAGGGGGCTGGAGACCCAGTACTTC.

V gene TRBV11-2 combines with J gene TRBJ2-3, with D possibly matching TRBD2 (5 bases). V was clipped by 1 base and J by 0 bases, with 14 bases between them. Germline lookup yields CDR1 SGHAT and CDR2 FQNNGV. The CDR3 is 17 amino acids. This CDR3 is CASSLVGTGLSTDTQYF. The CDR3, as DNA: TGTGCCAGCAGCTTAGTCGGTACGGGGTTGAGCACAGATACGCAGTATTTT.

The genes are TRBV11-2 and TRBJ1-1; TRBD1 agrees at 7 bases. Germline values: CDR1 SGHAT, CDR2 FQNNGV. The CDR3 runs to 14 residues. After removal of 6 bases from V and 2 bases from J, the junction contained 6 bases not matched to a gene. CDR3 sequence (DNA): TGTGCCAGCAGTTTACAGGGGACCAACACTGAAGCTTTCTTT. This gives the protein CASSLQGTNTEAFF.

This chain uses TRBV19 with TRBJ1-1; D remains ambiguous. V gave up 5 bases and J gave up 1 base, with 8 bases separating them. Germline values: CDR1 LNHDA, CDR2 SQIVND (reference sequence). The CDR3 covers 13 residues. The CDR3 DNA reads TGTGCCAGTAGTGTCCGACAGAACACTGAAGCTTTCTTT. Translated: CASSVRQNTEAFF.

The chain has TRBV11-3 and TRBJ2-1, with 10 bases aligning to TRBD1. The CDR3 totals 17 residues. CDR1 is SGHNT and CDR2 is YENEEA in the germline V gene. Trimming took 1 base from V and 4 from J; bases not matched to a gene: 7. The CDR3 bases are TGTGCCAGCAGCTTAGGTGCCGGGACAGGGGCTTACAATGAGCAGTTCTTC. Protein product: CASSLGAGTGAYNEQFF.

The V and J genes are TRBV11-2 and TRBJ2-3, with a weak D call TRBD1 (6 bases). Germline V lookup: CDR1 SGHAT, CDR2 FQNNGV. Trimming took off 5 bases at V and 2 bases at J, with 14 bases between the two ends. The CDR3 spans 15 residues. Written as DNA, the CDR3 is TGTGCCAGCAGCCTACAGGGCCTAAACACAGATACGCAGTATTTT. It specifies CASSLQGLNTDTQYF.

The chain combines TRBV5-6 with TRBJ2-5; D uncertain. Judging by the DNA end, TRBJ2-7 fits better; the J call may be wrong. The V gene's germline CDR1 is SGHDT and CDR2 YYEEEE. The CDR3 is 12 amino acids. CDR3: CASSLRFYEQYF. CDR3 sequence (DNA): TGTGCCAGCAGCTTGCGGTTCTACGAGCAGTACTTC.

This chain joins TRBV7-2 and TRBJ2-5, with D unclear. Deletions cut 5 bases from V and 1 base from J, with 5 bases between. The germline CDR1 and CDR2 sequences are SGHTA and FQGNSA. The CDR3 has 12 amino acids. CDR3 residues: CASSPVQETQYF. The CDR3 region has the DNA TGTGCCAGCAGCCCTGTCCAAGAGACCCAGTACTTC.

This chain connects TRBV7-2 to TRBJ2-1; 10 positions match TRBD2. This CDR3 is built from 15 residues. Per the germline V gene, CDR1 is SGHTA and CDR2 is FQGNSA. The V gene end was trimmed by 6 bases and the J gene end by 4 bases; junction bases not matched to a gene: 6. CDR3 sequence: CASRASGGLYNEQFF. The CDR3 nucleotides read TGTGCCAGCAGGGCTAGCGGGGGCCTGTACAATGAGCAGTTCTTC.

The gene calls are TRBV5-1 and TRBJ1-5; D remains unclear. The CDR3 consists of 15 residues. Trimming took 1 base from V and 0 from J, leaving 8 bases between them. Germline V gene lookup returns CDR1 SGHRS and CDR2 YFSETQ. This chain's CDR3 is CASSLTGGSNQPQHF. The CDR3, as DNA: TGCGCCAGCAGCTTGACGGGAGGTAGCAATCAGCCCCAGCATTTT.

The V call is TRBV15, the J call TRBJ2-5; tentatively, D is TRBD2 (6 bases). The J call could be wrong; TRBJ2-7 is a better fit for the DNA end. Germline V CDR1 and CDR2: LNHNV, YYDKDF (reference sequence). CDR3 length: 15 amino acids. For the CDR3, the DNA is TGTGCCACCAGCAGAGTGGCCGGGGGTTCCTACGAGCAGTACTTC. Encoded protein: CATSRVAGGSYEQYF.

Comments on this clone: At the DNA level, this CDR3 is encoded by other sequences in the same sample as well. The J gene is TRBJ1-3, the V gene TRBV7-9; D is perhaps TRBD1 (5 bases). Germline CDR1 reads SEHNR; CDR2 reads FQNEAQ (reference sequence). V lost 1 base and J lost 0, with 7 bases in between. The CDR3 contains 15 residues. The CDR3 sequence: CASSLGQGSGNTIYF. The CDR3 nucleotides read TGTGCCAGCAGCTTAGGCCAGGGCTCTGGAAACACCATATATTTT.

The chain combines TRBV30 with TRBJ2-7, with D maybe TRBD2 (5 bases). Between the trimmed V and J ends, which lost 1 base and 5 bases, there was a span of 12 bases. The germline CDR1 and CDR2 sequences are GTSNPN and SVGIG (reference sequence). The CDR3 consists of 13 residues. The CDR3 coding sequence is TGTGCCTGGAGTGCCCGCGAGGAGGACGAGCAGTACTTC. Residues: CAWSAREEDEQYF.

The chain combines TRBV18 with TRBJ2-5; 8 nucleotides line up with TRBD1. Germline V lookup: CDR1 KGHSH, CDR2 LQKENI. The CDR3 covers 15 residues. Unmatched junction bases numbered 8, after V lost 3 bases and J lost 5 bases. CDR3 sequence reads: CASSPGQVGVETQYF. The CDR3 DNA reads as TGTGCCAGCTCACCGGGACAGGTTGGTGTGGAGACCCAGTACTTC.

In DNA, the CDR3 is TGCGCCAGCAGCCAAGATCAGGAGACCCAGTACTTC. It is translated as CASSQDQETQYF. The chain has TRBV4-1 and TRBJ2-5; D gene ambiguous. The CDR3 is 12 amino acids. Trimming stripped 0 bases from V and 5 bases from J, with 4 bases between. The germline V gene encodes CDR1 MGHRA and CDR2 YSYEKL.

The chain uses TRBV5-4 and TRBJ1-1; D is perhaps TRBD1 (5 bases). This CDR3 region has 14 residues. V gave up 2 bases and J gave up 3 bases, with 11 bases separating them. CDR1 is SGHNT and CDR2 is YYREEE in the germline V gene (reference sequence). The CDR3 spells CASSFGGVDTEAFF. CDR3 DNA sequence: TGTGCCAGCAGCTTTGGGGGGGTGGACACTGAAGCTTTCTTT.